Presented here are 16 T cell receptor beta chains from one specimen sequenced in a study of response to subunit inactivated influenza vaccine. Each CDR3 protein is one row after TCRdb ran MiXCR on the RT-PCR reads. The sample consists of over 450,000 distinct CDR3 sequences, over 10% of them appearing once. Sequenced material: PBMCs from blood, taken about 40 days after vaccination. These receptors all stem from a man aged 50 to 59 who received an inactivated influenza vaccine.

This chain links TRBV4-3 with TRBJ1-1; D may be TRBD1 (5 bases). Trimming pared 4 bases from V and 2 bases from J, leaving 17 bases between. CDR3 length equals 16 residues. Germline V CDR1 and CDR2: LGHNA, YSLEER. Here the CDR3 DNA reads TGCGCCAGCAGCCGCGCCCCGGGGGAGCCCAACACTGAAGCTTTCTTT. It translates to CASSRAPGEPNTEAFF.

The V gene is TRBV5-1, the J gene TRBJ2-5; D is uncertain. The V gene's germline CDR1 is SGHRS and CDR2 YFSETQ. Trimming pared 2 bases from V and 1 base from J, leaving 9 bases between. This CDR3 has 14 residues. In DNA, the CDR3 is TGCGCCAGCAGCTTTACGGCGACCCAAGAGACCCAGTACTTC. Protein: CASSFTATQETQYF. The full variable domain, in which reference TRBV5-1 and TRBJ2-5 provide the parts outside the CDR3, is KAGVTQTPRYLIKTRGQQVTLSCSPISGHRSVSWYQQTPGQGLQFLFEYFSETQRNKGNFPGRFSGRQFSNSRSEMNVSTLELGDSALYLCASSFTATQETQYFGPGTRLLVL.

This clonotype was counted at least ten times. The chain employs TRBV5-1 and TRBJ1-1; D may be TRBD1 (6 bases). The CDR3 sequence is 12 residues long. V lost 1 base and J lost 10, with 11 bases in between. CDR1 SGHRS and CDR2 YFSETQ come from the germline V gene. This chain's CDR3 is CASSLSGQPAFF. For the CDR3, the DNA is TGCGCCAGCAGCTTGAGTGGACAGCCAGCTTTCTTT.

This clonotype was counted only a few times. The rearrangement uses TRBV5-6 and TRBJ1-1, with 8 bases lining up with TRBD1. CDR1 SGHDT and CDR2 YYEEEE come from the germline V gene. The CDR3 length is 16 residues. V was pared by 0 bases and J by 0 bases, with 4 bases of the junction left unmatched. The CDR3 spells CASSLDSGGMNTEAFF. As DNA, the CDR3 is TGTGCCAGCAGCTTGGACTCAGGGGGCATGAACACTGAAGCTTTCTTT.

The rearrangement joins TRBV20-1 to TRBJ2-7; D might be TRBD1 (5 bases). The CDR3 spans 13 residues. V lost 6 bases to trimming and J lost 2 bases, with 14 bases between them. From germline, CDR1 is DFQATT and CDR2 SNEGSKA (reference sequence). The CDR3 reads CSALGPGPYEQYF. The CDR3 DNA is TGCAGTGCCCTAGGGCCAGGGCCCTACGAGCAGTACTTC.

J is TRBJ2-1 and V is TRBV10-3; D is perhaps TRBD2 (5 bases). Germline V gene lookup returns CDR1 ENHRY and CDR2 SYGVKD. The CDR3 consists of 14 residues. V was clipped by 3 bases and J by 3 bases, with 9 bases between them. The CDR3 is CAISDGRGYNEQFF. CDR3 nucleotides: TGTGCCATCAGTGACGGTCGGGGCTACAATGAGCAGTTCTTC.

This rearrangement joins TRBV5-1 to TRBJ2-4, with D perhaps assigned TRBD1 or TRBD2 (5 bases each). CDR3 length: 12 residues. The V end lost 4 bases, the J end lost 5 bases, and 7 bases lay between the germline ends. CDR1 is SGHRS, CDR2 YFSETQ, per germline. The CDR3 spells CASSQGENIQYF. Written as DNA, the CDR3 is TGCGCCAGCAGCCAGGGAGAAAACATTCAGTACTTC.

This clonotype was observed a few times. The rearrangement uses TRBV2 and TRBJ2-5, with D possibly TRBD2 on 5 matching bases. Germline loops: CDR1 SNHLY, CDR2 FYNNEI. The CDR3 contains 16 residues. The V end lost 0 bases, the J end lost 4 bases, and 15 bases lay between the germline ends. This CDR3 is CASSEARGWMGETQYF. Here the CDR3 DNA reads TGTGCCAGCAGTGAAGCAAGAGGGTGGATGGGAGAGACCCAGTACTTC.

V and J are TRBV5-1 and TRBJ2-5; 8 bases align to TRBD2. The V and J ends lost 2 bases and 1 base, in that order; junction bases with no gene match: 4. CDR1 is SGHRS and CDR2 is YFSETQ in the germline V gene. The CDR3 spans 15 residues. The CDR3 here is CASSFQRGTQETQYF. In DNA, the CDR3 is TGCGCCAGCAGCTTCCAGCGGGGGACCCAAGAGACCCAGTACTTC.

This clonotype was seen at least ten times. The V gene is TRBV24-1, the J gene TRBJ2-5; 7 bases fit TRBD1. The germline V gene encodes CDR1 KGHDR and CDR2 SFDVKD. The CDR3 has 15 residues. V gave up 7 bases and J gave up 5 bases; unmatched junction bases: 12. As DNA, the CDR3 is TGTGCCACCAGCGACCCGACAGGGCTACTTGAGACCCAGTACTTC. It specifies CATSDPTGLLETQYF.

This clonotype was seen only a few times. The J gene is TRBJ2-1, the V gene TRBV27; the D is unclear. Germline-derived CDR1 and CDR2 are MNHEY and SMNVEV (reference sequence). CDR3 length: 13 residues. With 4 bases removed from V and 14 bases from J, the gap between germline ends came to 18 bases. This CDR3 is CASSSTRHRWEFF. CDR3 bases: TGTGCCAGCAGTTCCACGCGCCATCGTTGGGAGTTCTTC.

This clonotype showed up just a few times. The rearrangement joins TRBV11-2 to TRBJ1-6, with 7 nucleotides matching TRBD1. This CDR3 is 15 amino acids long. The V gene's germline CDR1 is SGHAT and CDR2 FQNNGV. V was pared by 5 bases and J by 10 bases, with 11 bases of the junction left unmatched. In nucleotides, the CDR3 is TGTGCCAGCAGCATAACCGACAGGGTGGGATCACCCCTCCACTTT. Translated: CASSITDRVGSPLHF.

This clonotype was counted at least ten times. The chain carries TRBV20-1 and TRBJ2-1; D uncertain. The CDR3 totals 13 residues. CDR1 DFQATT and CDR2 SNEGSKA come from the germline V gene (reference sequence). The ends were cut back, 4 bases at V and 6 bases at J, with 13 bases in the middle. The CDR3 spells CSAKGPVGNEQFF. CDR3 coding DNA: TGCAGTGCTAAAGGCCCCGTCGGCAATGAGCAGTTCTTC.

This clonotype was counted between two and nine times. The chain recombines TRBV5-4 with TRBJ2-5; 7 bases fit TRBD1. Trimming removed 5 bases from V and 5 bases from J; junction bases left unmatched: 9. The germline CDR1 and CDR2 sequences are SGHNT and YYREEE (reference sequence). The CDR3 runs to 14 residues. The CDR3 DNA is TGTGCCAGCAGATTTTCAGGGGGAAAGGAGACCCAGTACTTC. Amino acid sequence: CASRFSGGKETQYF.

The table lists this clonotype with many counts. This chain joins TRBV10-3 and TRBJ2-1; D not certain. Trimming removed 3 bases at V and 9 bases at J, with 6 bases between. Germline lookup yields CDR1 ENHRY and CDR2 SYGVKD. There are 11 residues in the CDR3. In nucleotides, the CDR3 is TGTGCCATCAGTGAATTGGGTGAGCAGTTCTTC. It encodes CAISELGEQFF.

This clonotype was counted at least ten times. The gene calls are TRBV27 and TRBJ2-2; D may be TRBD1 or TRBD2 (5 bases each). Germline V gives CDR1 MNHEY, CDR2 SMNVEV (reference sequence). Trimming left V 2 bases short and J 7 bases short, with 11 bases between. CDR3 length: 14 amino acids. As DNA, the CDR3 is TGTGCCAGCAGTTTAATAGGGGCGGGCGGGGAGCTGTTTTTT. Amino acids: CASSLIGAGGELFF.